The rows below give T cell receptor beta chains drawn from one sample of a study of cytomegalovirus exposure and HLA in healthy donors. Data came from immunoSEQ multiplex PCR; TCRdb stores just in-frame clones and leaves some out. The table lists some 120,000 clones. The sequenced sample was PBMCs. The receptors shown here come from a man aged 35-49 years in good health and CMV-seropositive. CDR3s include the opening cysteine and the closing phenylalanine or tryptophan. D genes are given only for firm matches.

j_gene	d_gene	v_gene	CDR3nt	CDR3aa
TRBJ2-7	NA	TRBV5-1	TGCGCCAGCAGCCCAAACGGACAGAACTACGAGCAGTACTTC	CASSPNGQNYEQYF
TRBJ2-5	NA	TRBV27	TGTGCCAGCAGTTTGATTCAGGGGACCGGGGAGACCCAGTACTTC	CASSLIQGTGETQYF
TRBJ2-1	NA	TRBV25-1	TGTGCCAGCAGTGAAGGAGCGAGGCACAATGAGCAGTTCTTC	CASSEGARHNEQFF
TRBJ1-5	NA	TRBV14	TGTACTCTTCAGGTGAATCATTATAGCAATCAGCCCCAGCATTTT	CTLQVNHYSNQPQHF
TRBJ1-2	TRBD1	TRBV6-6	TGTGCCAGCACCCAGGGGGGCCCTGGCTACACCTTC	CASTQGGPGYTF
TRBJ1-2	TRBD1	TRBV7-9	TGTGCCAGCAGCGCGGCCGGACAGGAAAACTATGGCTACACCTTC	CASSAAGQENYGYTF
TRBJ2-5	TRBD1	TRBV11-3	TGTGCCAGCAGCCCTCGGACAGGGCCCCAAGAGACCCAGTACTTC	CASSPRTGPQETQYF
TRBJ2-7	NA	TRBV5-1	TGCGCCAGCAATCCGACCTCGGCGGCTAGGGGATCCTACGAGCAGTACTTC	CASNPTSAARGSYEQYF
TRBJ1-4	NA	TRBV28	TGTGCCAGCAGCCCAACAGGGCGATCTAATGAAAAACTGTTTTTT	CASSPTGRSNEKLFF
TRBJ2-5	NA	TRBV5-4	TGTGCCAGCAGCTTGGGGGGCCCTCAAGAGACCCAGTACTTC	CASSLGGPQETQYF
TRBJ2-7	NA	TRBV11-2	TGTGCCAGCAGCCCCGTCATCACGGGGGAGCAGTACTTC	CASSPVITGEQYF
TRBJ2-7	NA	TRBV6-5	TGTGCCAGCAGTTCCCTCGGGAGCAAGAACTCCTACGAGCAGTACTTC	CASSSLGSKNSYEQYF
TRBJ2-2	NA	TRBV7-2	TGTGCCAGCAGCTTGGTGGGGGGGAACACCGGGGAGCTGTTTTTT	CASSLVGGNTGELFF
TRBJ1-1	NA	TRBV21-1	TGTGCCAGCAGCATCAAGCTGAACACTGAAGCTTTCTTT	CASSIKLNTEAFF
TRBJ2-7	NA	TRBV10-3	TGTGCCATCAGGAGGTGGTCCAGCTCCTACGAGCAGTACTTC	CAIRRWSSSYEQYF
TRBJ1-1	NA	TRBV5-1	TGCGCCAGCAGCTTGGAACTCTGGTTTGGGAGCACTGAAGCTTTCTTT	CASSLELWFGSTEAFF
TRBJ2-2	NA	TRBV2	TGTGCCAGCCGCTTACAGGGCTACACCGGGGAGCTGTTTTTT	CASRLQGYTGELFF
TRBJ2-5	NA	TRBV6-5	TGTGCCAGCAGCTTGGCGGGAAAAGAGACCCAGTACTTC	CASSLAGKETQYF
TRBJ1-5	NA	TRBV29-1	TGCAGCGTTGAATCGGCAGGTCAGCCCCAGCATTTT	CSVESAGQPQHF
TRBJ1-2	TRBD1	TRBV5-1	TGCGCCAGCAGCTACCGGACAGGGCCGAGTGGCTACACCTTC	CASSYRTGPSGYTF
TRBJ2-7	TRBD2	TRBV7-3	TGTGCCAGCAGCTTATGGGCTAGCGGGAGGAGGAGCTCCTACGAGCAGTACTTC	CASSLWASGRRSSYEQYF
TRBJ2-1	NA	TRBV6-1	TGTGCCAGCACACGTGAGAGAAATGAGCAGTTCTTC	CASTRERNEQFF
TRBJ2-2	NA	TRBV21-1	TGTGCCAGCAGCAAAAGGGGGGGCCTAGCGGGAGGGCACACCGGGGAGCTGTTTTTT	CASSKRGGLAGGHTGELFF
TRBJ2-5	NA	TRBV27	TGTGCCAGCAGTTTGGGGGCAAGAAGGTGGGAGACCCAGTACTTC	CASSLGARRWETQYF
TRBJ2-7	TRBD2	TRBV5-1	TGCGCCAGCAAACTAGCGGGTCCGTACGAGCAGTACTTC	CASKLAGPYEQYF
TRBJ1-5	NA	TRBV7-8	TGTGCCAGCAGCTTAGCGAGGTCGGCCGCATGGCCCCAGCATTTT	CASSLARSAAWPQHF
TRBJ1-4	TRBD1	TRBV29-1	TGCAGCGCTGGGACAGGGGGGAGTGAAAAACTGTTTTTT	CSAGTGGSEKLFF
TRBJ1-5	TRBD1	TRBV28	TGTGCCAGCAGTTTGAGGAGGGGGCGAAACACCAGTCATCAGCCCCAGCATTTT	CASSLRRGRNTSHQPQHF
TRBJ2-3	NA	TRBV12-5	TGTGCTAGTGGTTTGTGGCCTAGCACAGATACGCAGTATTTT	CASGLWPSTDTQYF
TRBJ2-6	NA	TRBV5-1	TGCGCCAGCAGCTTGAACCCGGGGTCTGGGGCCAACGTCCTGACTTTC	CASSLNPGSGANVLTF
TRBJ2-2	NA	TRBV19	TGTGCCAGTAGTCGGGACTCTAACACCGGGGAGCTGTTTTTT	CASSRDSNTGELFF
TRBJ2-5	NA	TRBV27	TGTGCCAGCAGTCATCGGGGGACCTCCCGGAGGGAGACCCAGTACTTC	CASSHRGTSRRETQYF
TRBJ2-1	NA	TRBV13	TGTGCCAGCAGCACGGGTAATGAGCAGTTCTTC	CASSTGNEQFF